Detailed here is one TCR beta chain. Profiled with immunoSEQ multiplex PCR; TCRdb holds only in-frame clones, not every one. The top ten hold less than 8% of the sample, which has 110,000 or so clones, more than 65% seen once. The data belong to a study of blood T cell repertoires in COVID-19. Trimming cost V 1 base and J 8 bases, with 15 bases left between them. The CDR3 sequence is 15 residues long. Germline CDR1 and CDR2: KGHSH and LQKENI. J is TRBJ2-1 and V is TRBV18, with D maybe TRBD2 (5 bases). The origin of this receptor is an elderly woman with active or convalescent COVID-19. The sequenced material came from peripheral blood. In nucleotides, the CDR3 is TGTGCCAGCTCACCACGGGATCTAGCAGAGCATGAGCAGTTCTTC. This gives the protein CASSPRDLAEHEQFF.